What follows are 21 T cell receptor beta chains derived from one specimen sequenced in a study of control samples from healthy donors and cancer patients. Measured with immunoSEQ multiplex PCR; TCRdb has only the in-frame clones, and not every one. The sample yields about 170,000 clones, over 85% seen once. Sequenced: blood. These receptors were obtained from a man aged 30 to 39 in good health.

This clone has only one observation. V and J are TRBV2 and TRBJ1-1; the D gene is possibly TRBD1 (6 bases). Trimming shortened V by 7 bases and J by 0 bases, and 15 bases separated the two germline ends. Germline assignment: CDR1 SNHLY and CDR2 FYNNEI. The CDR3 consists of 15 residues. The CDR3 spells CASIRDGQLNTEAFF. The DNA of the CDR3 is TGTGCCAGCATACGGGATGGACAGTTGAACACTGAAGCTTTCTTT.

This clone was counted once. The chain couples TRBV28 to TRBJ1-1, with TRBD1 matching 9 bases. Germline-derived CDR1 and CDR2 are MDHEN and SYDVKM. CDR3 size: 15 residues. V shed 4 bases and J 3 bases; nucleotides not matched to a gene: 6. The CDR3 region is CASSSGQGYHTEAFF. Here the CDR3 DNA reads TGTGCCAGCAGTTCGGGACAGGGCTATCACACTGAAGCTTTCTTT.

The chain carries TRBV5-1 and TRBJ2-2; D remains unclear. The CDR3 extends over 15 amino acids. Looked up from germline, CDR1 is SGHRS and CDR2 is YFSETQ. The V gene lost 1 base and the J gene lost 3 bases, with 10 bases spanning the gap. The CDR3 here is CASSLLEGHTGELFF. The CDR3 bases are TGCGCCAGCAGCTTGTTAGAAGGGCACACCGGGGAGCTGTTTTTT. Full variable domain (rest looked up from reference TRBV5-1 and TRBJ2-2): KAGVTQTPRYLIKTRGQQVTLSCSPISGHRSVSWYQQTPGQGLQFLFEYFSETQRNKGNFPGRFSGRQFSNSRSEMNVSTLELGDSALYLCASSLLEGHTGELFFGEGSRLTVL.

The chain couples TRBV11-2 to TRBJ2-7; tentatively, D is TRBD2 (5 bases). This CDR3 has 13 amino acids. Germline V gene data show CDR1 as SGHAT and CDR2 as FQNNGV. Trimming shortened V by 4 bases and J by 3 bases, and 10 bases separated the two germline ends. The DNA of the CDR3 is TGTGCCAGCAGCTCACTAGTCCGCTACGAGCAGTACTTC. This encodes CASSSLVRYEQYF.

The chain links TRBV11-2 to TRBJ2-5; the match to TRBD1 covers 7 bases. The DNA end lines up better with TRBJ2-7; the J call may be wrong. Germline CDR1 SGHAT, CDR2 FQNNGV. CDR3 length: 13 amino acids. The CDR3 loop is CASSLGGQYEQYF. The CDR3 DNA reads as TGTGCCAGCAGCTTAGGGGGACAGTACGAGCAGTACTTC.

The gene calls are TRBV3-1 (or the pseudogene TRBV3-2) and TRBJ2-6, with TRBD1 as a possible D gene (5 bases). Germline lookup yields CDR1 LGHDT and CDR2 YNNKEL (reference sequence). The CDR3 runs 20 residues. The V end lost 6 bases, the J end lost 0 bases, and 24 bases lay between the germline ends. Here the CDR3 DNA reads TGTGCCAGCAGACGAAATATATTCGGACACGGCGACTCTGGGGCCAACGTCCTGACTTTC. As protein: CASRRNIFGHGDSGANVLTF.

V is TRBV7-9 and J is TRBJ1-1; D gene ambiguous. This CDR3 region has 13 residues. Deletions cut 8 bases from V and 1 base from J, with 11 bases between. Germline lookup yields CDR1 SEHNR and CDR2 FQNEAQ (reference sequence). CDR3 bases: TGTGCCAGCCGTCTCGGGCCGAACACTGAAGCTTTCTTT. This gives the protein CASRLGPNTEAFF.

This chain joins TRBV4-1 and TRBJ1-1; D gene unclear. CDR1 is MGHRA, CDR2 YSYEKL, per germline. The CDR3 is made up of 15 amino acids. Trimming stripped 0 bases from V and 5 bases from J, with 13 bases between. The CDR3 nucleotides read TGCGCCAGCAGCCAAGAAGAGGGAAGGAGGACTGAAGCTTTCTTT. It yields the protein CASSQEEGRRTEAFF.

This clone was seen just once. The chain joins TRBV5-1 to TRBJ2-3; 8 nucleotides align to TRBD2. The CDR3 is 14 residues long. Germline CDR1 SGHRS, CDR2 YFSETQ. The J segment lost 0 bases and the V segment lost 5 bases, leaving 2 bases of the junction unmatched. This CDR3 reads CASRPSGSTDTQYF. Here the CDR3 DNA reads TGCGCCAGCAGGCCTAGCGGGAGCACAGATACGCAGTATTTT.

J is TRBJ1-5 and V is TRBV9; D remains ambiguous. The CDR3 sequence is 14 residues long. Germline CDR1 reads SGDLS; CDR2 reads YYNGEE. V lost 5 bases to trimming and J lost 0 bases, with 9 bases between them. The CDR3 spells CASSPSPSNQPQHF. CDR3 nucleotides: TGTGCCAGCAGTCCCTCCCCTAGCAATCAGCCCCAGCATTTT.

A few counts support this clone. The chain links TRBV3-1 (or the pseudogene TRBV3-2) to TRBJ2-6, with D possibly being TRBD2 (6 bases). The V gene lost 4 bases and the J gene lost 4 bases, with 17 bases spanning the gap. Germline CDR1 and CDR2: LGHDT and YNNKEL (reference sequence). The CDR3 runs to 17 residues. CDR3 amino acids: CASSPSQGGTGANVLTF. The CDR3 coding sequence is TGTGCCAGCAGCCCCTCCCAGGGAGGAACAGGGGCCAACGTCCTGACTTTC.

The CDR3, as DNA: TGTGCCAGCATGAAAGGAGGCACCACCTACGAGCAGTACTTC. This codes for CASMKGGTTYEQYF. The chain links TRBV28 to TRBJ2-7; a weak D match, TRBD2 (5 bases). The CDR3 contains 14 residues. Trimming removed 7 bases at V and 2 bases at J, with 15 bases between. Germline assignment: CDR1 MDHEN and CDR2 SYDVKM.

V gene TRBV4-2 combines with J gene TRBJ2-7; 10 bases line up with TRBD2. The CDR3 is 17 amino acids. Germline assignment: CDR1 LGHNA and CDR2 YNFKEQ. J lost 3 bases, V lost 1 base, and 9 bases had no gene match. CDR3 sequence reads: CASSQVASGSSYYEQYF. In DNA form, the CDR3 reads TGTGCCAGCAGCCAAGTCGCTAGCGGGAGTTCCTACTACGAGCAGTACTTC.

This clone was picked up one time. The chain employs TRBV5-1 and TRBJ1-1; D is undetermined. The CDR3 contains 15 residues. Per the germline V gene, CDR1 is SGHRS and CDR2 is YFSETQ. With 0 bases removed from V and 5 bases from J, the gap between germline ends came to 14 bases. The CDR3 reads CASSLGRVARTEAFF. For the CDR3, the DNA is TGCGCCAGCAGCTTGGGGCGGGTTGCAAGAACTGAAGCTTTCTTT. The variable domain in full, with the rest retrieved from reference TRBV5-1 and TRBJ1-1, is KAGVTQTPRYLIKTRGQQVTLSCSPISGHRSVSWYQQTPGQGLQFLFEYFSETQRNKGNFPGRFSGRQFSNSRSEMNVSTLELGDSALYLCASSLGRVARTEAFFGQGTRLTVV.

V usage is TRBV28 and J usage is TRBJ1-1; D is uncertain. This CDR3 is built from 12 residues. V lost 2 bases to trimming and J lost 6 bases, with 7 bases between them. Germline-derived CDR1 and CDR2 are MDHEN and SYDVKM. The DNA for the CDR3 is TGTGCCAGCAGTTTAGGTGAAGCTGAAGCTTTCTTT. It is translated as CASSLGEAEAFF.

The chain carries TRBV19 and TRBJ2-1, with a weak D call TRBD1 (5 bases). CDR1 and CDR2 (germline): LNHDA, SQIVND (reference sequence). With 6 bases removed from V and 0 bases from J, the gap between germline ends came to 12 bases. This CDR3 has 15 residues. This chain's CDR3 is CASRLDSFSYNEQFF. The CDR3 nucleotides read TGTGCCAGTAGGCTTGACAGTTTCTCCTACAATGAGCAGTTCTTC.

The V call is TRBV4-2, the J call TRBJ2-1; 11 positions agree with TRBD2. The junction had 4 bases not matched to a gene; V was cut back by 4 bases and J by 5 bases. CDR1 and CDR2 (germline): LGHNA, YNFKEQ. The CDR3 covers 15 residues. In nucleotides, the CDR3 is TGTGCCAGCAGCCCCGGGACTAGCGGTGACAATGAGCAGTTCTTC. Encoded protein: CASSPGTSGDNEQFF.

This chain links TRBV5-6 with TRBJ2-7, with TRBD2 matching 12 bases. The CDR3 extends over 17 amino acids. The germline gives CDR1 SGHDT, CDR2 YYEEEE. V lost 4 bases and J lost 5; bases outside the gene matches: 13. The CDR3 loop is CASSIRLAGDIVNEQYF. The CDR3 coding sequence is TGTGCCAGCAGCATCAGACTAGCGGGAGATATTGTGAACGAGCAGTACTTC.

This chain joins TRBV6-2 or TRBV6-3 and TRBJ1-2, with D tentatively TRBD1 (5 bases). The CDR3 sequence is 15 residues long. Trimming took off 0 bases at V and 6 bases at J, with 14 bases between the two ends. Germline CDR1 and CDR2: MNHEY and SVGEGT. CDR3 loop: CASSYSTVEGHGYTF. Here the CDR3 DNA reads TGTGCCAGCAGTTACTCGACCGTCGAGGGGCATGGCTACACCTTC.

This chain links TRBV6-5 with TRBJ1-2, with 10 bases identical to TRBD1. This CDR3 comprises 14 residues. From germline, CDR1 is MNHEY and CDR2 SVGAGI. V was pared by 4 bases and J by 7 bases, with 6 bases of the junction left unmatched. The CDR3 DNA sequence: TGTGCCAGCAGTTCCCGACAGGGGGCGCGTGGCTACACCTTC. Translation gives CASSSRQGARGYTF.

V and J are TRBV3-1 (or the pseudogene TRBV3-2) and TRBJ2-1, with 7 bases lining up with TRBD2. Looked up from germline, CDR1 is LGHDT and CDR2 is YNNKEL (reference sequence). With 0 bases clipped from V and 7 bases from J, the junction kept 9 bases outside the gene matches. This CDR3 comprises 16 residues. CDR3 DNA sequence: TGTGCCAGCAGCCAAGAGTCAGCGGGGTTACTGAATGAGCAGTTCTTC. Its translation is CASSQESAGLLNEQFF.